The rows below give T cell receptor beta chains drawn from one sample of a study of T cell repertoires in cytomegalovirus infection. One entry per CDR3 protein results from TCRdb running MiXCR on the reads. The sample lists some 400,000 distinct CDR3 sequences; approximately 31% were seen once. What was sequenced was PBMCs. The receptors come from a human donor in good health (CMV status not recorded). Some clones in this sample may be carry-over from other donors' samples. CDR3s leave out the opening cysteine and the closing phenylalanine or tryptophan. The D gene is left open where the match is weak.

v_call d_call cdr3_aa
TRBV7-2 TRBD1 ASSGRDRGRYEQY
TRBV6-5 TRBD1 ASSYYGTGLSWGETQY
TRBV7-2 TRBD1 ASSLGGRGRQPQH
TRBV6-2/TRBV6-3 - ASSYGGAHQPQH
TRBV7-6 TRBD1 ASSLETGGATNEKLF
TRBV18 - ASSPMDLRYEQY
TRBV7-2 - ASSLSFSGEQY
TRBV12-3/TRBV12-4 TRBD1 ASRHRQGIYEQY
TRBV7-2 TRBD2 ASSPGGASTGELF
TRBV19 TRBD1 ASTPGQGARQPQH
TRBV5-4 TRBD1 ASSLAGTGNTGELF
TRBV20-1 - SAFSGERDTEAF
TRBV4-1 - ASTPWSLVGPPDGYT
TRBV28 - ASLGGLTRSPLH
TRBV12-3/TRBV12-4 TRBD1 ASREGAGNTIY
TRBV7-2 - ASSLWPSSANEKLF
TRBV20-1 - SATPRPTGQY
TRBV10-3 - AISEGRELDEQY
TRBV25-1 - ATPVGY
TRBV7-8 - ASSLAGQGNTEVF
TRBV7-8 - ASSLVELSHDAGSYNSPLH
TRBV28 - ASSLSPGMGEKLF
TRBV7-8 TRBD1 ASSPGTDVVNQPQH
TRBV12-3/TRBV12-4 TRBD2 ASSLALGGGQF
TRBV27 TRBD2 ASSFSGDNTDTPY
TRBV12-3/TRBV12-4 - ASSLGSGWDGYT
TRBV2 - ASIGVEQY
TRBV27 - ASSFLGSEQF
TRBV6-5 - ASRSTTFPQY
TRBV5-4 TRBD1 ASSPGGQGALETQY
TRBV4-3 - ASSQASRRNTEAF
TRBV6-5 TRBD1 ASSSTGKEQF
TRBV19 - ASSLQGSMNTEAF
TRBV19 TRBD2 ASSIPPGGLNEQF
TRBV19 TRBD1 ASSETGVMNTEAF
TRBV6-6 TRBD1 ASSKTGNPRGYT
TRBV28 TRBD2 ASSLGGGERNIQY
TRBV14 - ASSPPGRGEQY
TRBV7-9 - ASSPLATNEKLF
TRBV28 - ASSLCDLKTTDTQY
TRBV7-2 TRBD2 ASSWTSGPRDTQY
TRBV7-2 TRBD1 ASSPQSTGTGRNEQF
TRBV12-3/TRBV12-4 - ASSSRTGRRLNTIY
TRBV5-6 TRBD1 ASSFGQGVNEQY